This is a list of T cell receptor beta chains from one sample in a study of cytomegalovirus exposure and HLA in healthy donors. Assay used: immunoSEQ multiplex PCR; TCRdb lists only in-frame clones, some missing. The specimen's table records 55,000 to 85,000 clones. The sample comprised PBMCs. Every receptor here comes from a woman younger than 45 in good health and CMV-seronegative. Each CDR3 is given with its conserved first and last residue. A D gene is named only where the DNA matches it firmly.

V: TRBV7-2
J: TRBJ1-1
D: NA
DNA: TGTGCCAGCAGCTTAGTACAAGAAGCTTTCTTT
CDR3: CASSLVQEAFF

V: TRBV7-2
J: TRBJ2-2
D: NA
DNA: TGTGCCAGCAGCTCCCGGGACTTAGCCGGGGAGCTGTTTTTT
CDR3: CASSSRDLAGELFF

V: TRBV28
J: TRBJ2-3
D: NA
DNA: TGTGCCAGCAGTTGGGGATCAGCGGCAGATACGCAGTATTTT
CDR3: CASSWGSAADTQYF

V: TRBV5-1
J: TRBJ1-6
D: NA
DNA: TGCGCCAGCAGCCCAGGACATGATAATTCACCCCTCCACTTT
CDR3: CASSPGHDNSPLHF

V: TRBV27
J: TRBJ2-7
D: TRBD2
DNA: TGTGCCAGCAGTTTAGCACTAGCGGGAGGACCAATCCCTTACGAGCAGTACTTC
CDR3: CASSLALAGGPIPYEQYF

V: TRBV27
J: TRBJ1-5
D: NA
DNA: TGTGCCAGCAGCCCTGCGTGTCAGGGGTGCGGTCAGCCCCAGCATTTT
CDR3: CASSPACQGCGQPQHF

V: TRBV5-6
J: TRBJ2-7
D: NA
DNA: TGTGCCAGCAGCTTGGGGGCGCGACAGGGGCCGGGAGGCTACGAGCAGTACTTC
CDR3: CASSLGARQGPGGYEQYF

V: TRBV30
J: TRBJ1-1
D: NA
DNA: TGTGCCTGGAGAGCGTATACGAGTACTGAAGCTTTCTTT
CDR3: CAWRAYTSTEAFF

V: TRBV29-1
J: TRBJ2-1
D: TRBD2
DNA: TGCAGCGTAGCGGGAGGGACCTACAATGAGCAGTTCTTC
CDR3: CSVAGGTYNEQFF

V: TRBV7-9
J: TRBJ1-2
D: TRBD1
DNA: TGTGCCAGCAGCCTCGTGACAGGGTTCAACTATGGCTACACCTTC
CDR3: CASSLVTGFNYGYTF

V: TRBV27
J: TRBJ1-6
D: NA
DNA: TGTGCCAGCAACTCCCCAGGGGCAAATTCACCCCTCCACTTT
CDR3: CASNSPGANSPLHF

V: TRBV19
J: TRBJ1-2
D: NA
DNA: TGTGCCAGCAGCAAGGGGTCGAGTAACTATGGCTACACCTTC
CDR3: CASSKGSSNYGYTF

V: TRBV29-1
J: TRBJ1-4
D: NA
DNA: TGCAGCGTTGAGCTCGCCGTACCAGGGGAAAAACTGTTTTTT
CDR3: CSVELAVPGEKLFF

V: TRBV7-8
J: TRBJ2-1
D: TRBD2
DNA: TGTGCCAGCAGCCCTGAGCGGGAGGGCCTCTATGAGCAGTTCTTC
CDR3: CASSPEREGLYEQFF

V: TRBV19
J: TRBJ2-6
D: NA
DNA: TGTGCCAGCCAACAACAGGTATCTGGGGCCAACGTCCTGACTTTC
CDR3: CASQQQVSGANVLTF

V: TRBV14
J: TRBJ2-4
D: TRBD1
DNA: TGTGCCAGCAGCGCTAGGGGGACAGACAAAAACATTCAGTACTTC
CDR3: CASSARGTDKNIQYF

V: TRBV18
J: TRBJ2-5
D: NA
DNA: TGTGCCAGCGGGACTCCCCCCGAGGAGACCCAGTACTTC
CDR3: CASGTPPEETQYF

V: TRBV30
J: TRBJ2-7
D: TRBD1
DNA: TGTGCCTGGAACCAGCCCTCAGGGGGAACGGGATACGAGCAGTACTTC
CDR3: CAWNQPSGGTGYEQYF